The entry below describes one TCR beta chain. The PCR ran on 60 Vbeta and 13 Jbeta primers. TCRdb keeps only in-frame clones here, not all; method: immunoSEQ multiplex PCR. The table lists under 90,000 clones, approximately 74% of them singletons. This record comes from a study of cytomegalovirus exposure and HLA in healthy donors. The material sequenced was PBMCs. The sequence came from a man aged 35-49 years in good health and CMV-seropositive.

CDR3 in amino acids: CASSLSSGTGIRPQHF. Written as DNA, the CDR3 is TGTGCCAGCAGTTTATCGTCGGGGACTGGGATTAGGCCCCAGCATTTT. J is TRBJ1-5 and V is TRBV28; D might be TRBD1 (5 bases). V was cut by 1 base and J by 9 bases, with 19 bases left in between. CDR1 MDHEN and CDR2 SYDVKM come from the germline V gene. There are 16 residues in the CDR3.